These T cell receptor beta chains were read from a single sample in a study of blood T cell repertoires in COVID-19. TCRdb keeps only in-frame clones here, not all; method: immunoSEQ multiplex PCR. The data contain 58,000 or so clones, 60% to 85% of them singletons. The sequenced sample was peripheral blood. These receptors originate from a human donor in a cohort sampled during active COVID-19. Both conserved end residues are part of each CDR3. A D gene is named only where the DNA matches it firmly. Clone size, where shown, is once, few, many, or a class for clones that have expanded.

TRBD1 16 TRBJ2-7 TRBV5-8 few TGTGCCAGCAGCCTTTCCCTAACAGGGGGCGCGTGGGAGCAGTACTTC CASSLSLTGGAWEQYF
- 17 TRBJ2-7 TRBV6-1 few TGTGCCAGCAGTGACCGCGGGGGGACAGGGAGCTCCTACGAGCAGTACTTC CASSDRGGTGSSYEQYF
TRBD1 14 TRBJ1-2 TRBV7-8 - TGTGCCAGCAGCCTAGGGGCCGGGACAGGGTGGAACACCTTC CASSLGAGTGWNTF
- 15 TRBJ1-1 TRBV27 - TGTGCCAGCAGTTTATCCGGACAGATGAACACTGAAGCTTTCTTT CASSLSGQMNTEAFF
- 14 TRBJ1-1 TRBV19 - TGTGCCAGTAGTATAGTTGAGGTGGGCACTGAAGCTTTCTTT CASSIVEVGTEAFF
- 13 TRBJ1-1 TRBV12-3/TRBV12-4 - TGTGCCAGCAGTTTTGCGCTGAACACTGAAGCTTTCTTT CASSFALNTEAFF
- 16 TRBJ1-5 TRBV19 - TGTGCCAGTACCCCGAGGTTGGGGAGGGGCAATCAGCCCCAGCATTTT CASTPRLGRGNQPQHF
TRBD1 16 TRBJ1-6 TRBV6-6 medium-sized TGTGCCAGCGGAAACCCGGACAGGGGCATCTATTCACCCCTCCACTTT CASGNPDRGIYSPLHF
- 13 TRBJ2-3 TRBV10-1 - TGCGCCAGCAGTGACCAAAGCGGGGATACGCAGTATTTT CASSDQSGDTQYF
TRBD1 14 TRBJ1-1 TRBV7-3 - TGTGCCAGCAGTTCCCGACAGGGGTGTACTGAAGCTTTCTTT CASSSRQGCTEAFF
- 14 TRBJ1-1 TRBV18 once TGTGCCAGCTCACCTACAGGCGTAAACACTGAAGCTTTCTTT CASSPTGVNTEAFF
TRBD1 15 TRBJ2-7 TRBV27 - TGTGCCAGCAGTTTATTCGGGACAGGGGTGGGCGAGCAGTACTTC CASSLFGTGVGEQYF
TRBD1 15 TRBJ2-7 TRBV27 once TGTGCCAGCAGTTCGGCGGGACAGGGGGTCTACGAGCAGTACTTC CASSSAGQGVYEQYF
TRBD1 18 TRBJ1-6 TRBV27 once TGTGCCAGCAGTTTGATCGGTCCCGGGACAGGGTCAGGGTTTCCCCTCCACTTT CASSLIGPGTGSGFPLHF
- 14 TRBJ1-4 TRBV3-1/TRBV3-2 - TGTGCCAGCAGCCAAAGGCGCGGGAATGAAAAACTGTTTTTT CASSQRRGNEKLFF
TRBD1 14 TRBJ2-7 TRBV5-1 - TGCGCCAGCAGCCCCGGGACAGAGGTTTACGAGCAGTACTTC CASSPGTEVYEQYF
- 15 TRBJ2-5 TRBV19 - TGTGCCAGTAGTATATTTGGAGGGCCCCAAGAGACCCAGTACTTC CASSIFGGPQETQYF